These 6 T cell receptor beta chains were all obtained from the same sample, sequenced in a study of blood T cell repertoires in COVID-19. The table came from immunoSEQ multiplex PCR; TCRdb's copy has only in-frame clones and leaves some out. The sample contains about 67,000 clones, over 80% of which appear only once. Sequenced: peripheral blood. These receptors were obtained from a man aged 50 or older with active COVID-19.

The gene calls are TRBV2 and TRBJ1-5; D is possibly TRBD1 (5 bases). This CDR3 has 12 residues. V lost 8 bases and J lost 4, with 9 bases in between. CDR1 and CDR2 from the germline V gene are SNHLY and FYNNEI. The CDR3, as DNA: TGTGCCAGCCGGGGGGTTAATCAGCCCCAGCATTTT. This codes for CASRGVNQPQHF.

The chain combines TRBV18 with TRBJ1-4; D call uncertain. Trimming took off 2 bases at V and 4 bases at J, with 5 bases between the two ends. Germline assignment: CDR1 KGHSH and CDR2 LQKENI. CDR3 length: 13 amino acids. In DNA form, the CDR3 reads TGTGCCAGCTCACCAGGGCTTAATGAAAAACTGTTTTTT. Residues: CASSPGLNEKLFF.

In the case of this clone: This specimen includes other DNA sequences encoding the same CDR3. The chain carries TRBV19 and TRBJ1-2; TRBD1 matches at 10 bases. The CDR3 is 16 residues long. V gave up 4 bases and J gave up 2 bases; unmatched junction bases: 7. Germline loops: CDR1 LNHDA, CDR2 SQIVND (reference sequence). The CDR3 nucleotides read TGTGCCAGTAGTACCCGACAGGGGGCGCGAAACTATGGCTACACCTTC. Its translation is CASSTRQGARNYGYTF. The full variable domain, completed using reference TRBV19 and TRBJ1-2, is DGGITQSPKYLFRKEGQNVTLSCEQNLNHDAMYWYRQDPGQGLRLIYYSQIVNDFQKGDIAEGYSVSREKKESFPLTVTSAQKNPTAFYLCASSTRQGARNYGYTFGSGTRLTVV.

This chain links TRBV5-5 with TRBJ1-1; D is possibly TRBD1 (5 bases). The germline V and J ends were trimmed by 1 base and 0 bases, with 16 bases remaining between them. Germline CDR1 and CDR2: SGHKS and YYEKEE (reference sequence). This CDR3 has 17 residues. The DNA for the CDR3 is TGTGCCAGCAGCTTGCAGGTCAGGGCTTCAATGAACACTGAAGCTTTCTTT. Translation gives CASSLQVRASMNTEAFF.

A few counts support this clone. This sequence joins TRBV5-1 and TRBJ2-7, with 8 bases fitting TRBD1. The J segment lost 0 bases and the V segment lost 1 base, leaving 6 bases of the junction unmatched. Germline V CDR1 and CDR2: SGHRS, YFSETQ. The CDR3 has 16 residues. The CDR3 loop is CASSLQPGQVSYEQYF. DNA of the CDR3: TGCGCCAGCAGCTTGCAACCGGGACAGGTCTCCTACGAGCAGTACTTC.

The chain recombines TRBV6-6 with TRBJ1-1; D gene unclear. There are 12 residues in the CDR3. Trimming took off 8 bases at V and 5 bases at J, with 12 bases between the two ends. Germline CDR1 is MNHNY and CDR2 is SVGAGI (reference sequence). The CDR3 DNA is TGTGCCAGCGGGAGGGCGGCTACTGAAGCTTTCTTT. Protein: CASGRAATEAFF.